Sequencing of this T cell receptor beta chain was carried out in a study of blood T cell repertoires in COVID-19. Study details: Samples representing acute and convalescent COVID-19 were sourced from the United States, Italy and Spain. PBMCs, B-cell-depleted T cells, or T cells were the source of the cDNA or gDNA that made up the material.

Sequenced by immunoSEQ multiplex PCR; TCRdb stores in-frame clones only, minus some. The sample holds 100,000 or so clones, around 85% seen once. The receptor's source is a man aged 65-85 years with active or convalescent COVID-19. Source material: peripheral blood.

CDR3 nucleotides: TGCAGTGCTAGTGCTACCGGGGTTGGATCCTATAATTCACCCCTCCACTTT. It is translated as CSASATGVGSYNSPLHF. The V call is TRBV20-1, the J call TRBJ1-6; no reliable D call. The CDR3 extends over 17 amino acids. The V gene lost 3 bases and the J gene lost 1 base, with 16 bases spanning the gap. CDR1 is DFQATT, CDR2 SNEGSKA, per germline (reference sequence).